These 18 T cell receptor beta chains came from one sample sequenced in a study of T cell repertoires in aging, cancer and after chemotherapy. Rearranged V-D-J TRB sequences were amplified with a mixed TRB-A/B primer pool. TCRdb re-analysed the multiplex PCR reads in MiXCR, keeping a single row per CDR3 protein. Of 2,500 or so distinct CDR3 sequences listed, over 40% were seen once; the top ten hold 30% to 40%. Amplification of TCR beta used genomic DNA extracted from peripheral blood. The sequenced sample consisted of blood. These receptors were collected from a human donor with a blood cancer. The donor label of this sample is uncertain.

This clonotype was seen more than once but under ten times. V gene TRBV6-6 combines with J gene TRBJ2-3; D is undetermined. The length of the CDR3 is 13 residues. V lost 4 bases to trimming and J lost 2 bases, with 7 bases between them. Germline CDR1 MNHNY, CDR2 SVGAGI (reference sequence). The CDR3 DNA follows: TGTGCCAGCAGTTCCAGCCTCACAGATACGCAGTATTTT. Translation: CASSSSLTDTQYF.

The rearrangement links TRBV11-1 to TRBJ2-5; a possible D gene is TRBD1 (5 bases). The J call may be faulty, since TRBJ2-1 better matches the DNA end. Germline CDR1 SGHAT, CDR2 FQDESV (reference sequence). This CDR3 has 16 amino acids. The CDR3 DNA reads as TGTGCCAGCAGCCAATCGCGACAGAAACAGTACAATGAGCAGTTCTTC. Amino acid sequence: CASSQSRQKQYNEQFF.

This clonotype was found a few times. The chain combines TRBV6-5 with TRBJ2-2; D is unresolved. The CDR3 extends over 13 amino acids. Looked up from germline, CDR1 is MNHEY and CDR2 is SVGAGI. V was clipped by 5 bases and J by 2 bases, with 6 bases between them. The CDR3 DNA reads as TGTGCCAGCAGTCGAATCAACACCGGGGAGCTGTTTTTT. This encodes CASSRINTGELFF.

This clonotype counts as large. The rearrangement uses TRBV6-1 and TRBJ2-3; 10 nucleotides match TRBD1. The CDR3 spans 15 residues. Germline CDR1 MNHNS, CDR2 SASEGT. The V segment lost 10 bases and the J segment 6 bases; nucleotides outside the gene matches: 13. CDR3 loop: CAILGRDRGSDTQYF. The CDR3 DNA is TGTGCCATTCTTGGTCGGGACAGGGGTAGCGATACGCAGTATTTT.

This clonotype is classed as large. The chain couples TRBV5-4 to TRBJ2-3; D remains ambiguous. The CDR3 loop spans 11 amino acids. Germline V gene sequence: CDR1 SGHNT, CDR2 YYREEE (reference sequence). Trimming stripped 0 bases from V and 5 bases from J, with 1 base between. The CDR3 DNA reads as TGTGCCAGCAGCTTGGGAGATACGCAGTATTTT. Its translation: CASSLGDTQYF.

The chain joins TRBV24-1 to TRBJ1-5; unclear D gene. The CDR3 runs 16 residues. Germline V lookup: CDR1 KGHDR, CDR2 SFDVKD. Trimming stripped 2 bases from V and 7 bases from J, with 17 bases between. CDR3 residues: CATSDSSQDYGQPQHF. CDR3 DNA sequence: TGTGCCACCAGTGATTCCTCGCAGGACTATGGCCAGCCCCAGCATTTT.

This rearrangement joins TRBV18 to TRBJ1-4; a possible D gene is TRBD1 (5 bases). Looked up from germline, CDR1 is KGHSH and CDR2 is LQKENI. This CDR3 is built from 14 residues. V lost 1 base, J lost 4 bases, and 7 bases lay in between. The CDR3 loop is CASSPQGRNEKLFF. The CDR3 region has the DNA TGTGCCAGCTCACCACAGGGGCGTAATGAAAAACTGTTTTTT.

This sequence joins TRBV10-3 and TRBJ2-3, with TRBD2 identical over 11 bases. The CDR3 is made up of 17 amino acids. With V trimmed by 4 bases and J by 5 bases, 11 bases remained unmatched. The germline gives CDR1 ENHRY, CDR2 SYGVKD. The CDR3 sequence: CAISAGLAGGTRDTQYF. CDR3 DNA: TGTGCCATCAGTGCAGGTCTAGCGGGAGGAACGAGAGATACGCAGTATTTT.

This chain connects TRBV20-1 to TRBJ2-7; 11 bases match TRBD2. The germline gives CDR1 DFQATT, CDR2 SNEGSKA (reference sequence). CDR3 size: 16 residues. V lost 6 bases, J lost 3 bases, and 13 bases stayed unmatched. CDR3 loop: CSATSGTSGIIYEQYF. In nucleotides, the CDR3 is TGCAGTGCAACGTCCGGGACTAGCGGTATAATCTACGAGCAGTACTTC.

By share of the sample, this clonotype is medium-sized. This chain connects TRBV29-1 to TRBJ2-7, with D possibly being TRBD1 (7 bases). This CDR3 region has 15 residues. Germline V gives CDR1 SQVTM, CDR2 ANQGSEA. V was trimmed by 1 base and J by 5 bases, leaving 18 bases between them. The CDR3 coding sequence is TGCAGCGTTGAAGGCCCCACAGGGGACTTGAACGAGCAGTACTTC. This gives the protein CSVEGPTGDLNEQYF.

The chain is built from TRBV6-2 or TRBV6-3 and TRBJ2-4; D could derive from TRBD1 or TRBD2 (5 bases each). There are 14 residues in the CDR3. Trimming cost V 6 bases and J 2 bases, with 11 bases left between them. Germline CDR1 and CDR2: MNHEY and SVGEGT. The CDR3 region is CASRGGGSKNIQYF. The CDR3 coding sequence is TGTGCCAGCAGGGGTGGGGGATCCAAAAACATTCAGTACTTC.

This sequence joins TRBV11-2 and TRBJ2-2; the D gene could be TRBD1 or TRBD2 (5 bases each). CDR1 is SGHAT, CDR2 FQNNGV, per germline. The CDR3 has 16 amino acids. V was trimmed by 9 bases and J by 4 bases, leaving 21 bases between them. The CDR3 sequence is CASSPGTVRGTGELFF. DNA of the CDR3: TGTGCCAGTAGTCCCGGGACGGTGCGAGGCACCGGGGAGCTGTTTTTT.

The chain carries TRBV7-3 and TRBJ2-3, with TRBD2 matching over 9 bases. Losses at the gene ends were 3 bases for V and 0 bases for J; bases not matched to a gene: 7. CDR3 length equals 17 residues. The germline CDR1 and CDR2 sequences are SGHTA and FQGTGA. CDR3 nucleotides: TGTGCCAGCAGCTTGGGGACGACTAGCGGAAGCACAGATACGCAGTATTTT. It encodes CASSLGTTSGSTDTQYF.

The chain recombines TRBV12-3 or TRBV12-4 with TRBJ2-6; D is undetermined. V shed 7 bases and J shed 4 bases, with 11 bases lying between them. The length of the CDR3 is 14 residues. The CDR3: CASNPGVGANVLTF. In DNA, the CDR3 is TGTGCCAGCAACCCCGGAGTCGGGGCCAACGTCCTGACTTTC.

The gene calls are TRBV27 and TRBJ1-1, with D hard to call. The V end was cut by 2 bases, the J end by 11 bases, with 15 bases between. CDR3 length: 13 amino acids. Looked up from germline, CDR1 is MNHEY and CDR2 is SMNVEV (reference sequence). Written as DNA, the CDR3 is TGTGCCAGCAGTTTAAGCGGCCTCACGTTGGCTTTCTTT. Amino acid sequence: CASSLSGLTLAFF.

The chain employs TRBV5-6 and TRBJ2-6; D gene uncertain. V was clipped by 6 bases and J by 0 bases, with 4 bases between them. The V gene's germline CDR1 is SGHDT and CDR2 YYEEEE. This CDR3 has 13 residues. CDR3 in amino acids: CASKGSGANVLTF. In DNA form, the CDR3 reads TGTGCCAGCAAGGGCTCTGGGGCCAACGTCCTGACTTTC.

This chain uses TRBV10-3 with TRBJ1-3; 7 positions agree with TRBD1. The CDR3 totals 13 residues. The germline V gene has CDR1 ENHRY and CDR2 SYGVKD. V dropped 10 bases and J dropped 3; count of bases not matched to a gene: 6. The CDR3 is CASSGTVGNTIYF. For the CDR3, the DNA is TGTGCCAGCAGCGGGACAGTTGGAAACACCATATATTTT.

By share, this clonotype ranks as medium-sized. This chain joins TRBV12-3 or TRBV12-4 and TRBJ1-1; 8 nucleotides match TRBD1. The CDR3 loop spans 19 amino acids. The junction had 19 bases not matched to a gene; V was cut back by 5 bases and J by 2 bases. The CDR3 loop is CASSGWTGRVSLGNTEAFF. CDR3 DNA sequence: TGTGCCAGCAGTGGGTGGACAGGGAGGGTGTCGTTGGGAAACACTGAAGCTTTCTTT.